A single sample is the source of the 24 T cell receptor beta chains below, sequenced in a study of blood T cell repertoires in COVID-19. Assay used: immunoSEQ multiplex PCR; TCRdb lists only in-frame clones, some missing. The sample consists of roughly 120,000 clones, 75% to 90% of them appearing once. Sequenced sample: peripheral blood. The receptors originated from a woman of 80 years or more with COVID-19, enrolled during active disease.

The genes are TRBV2 and TRBJ2-5; D remains ambiguous. The CDR3 sequence is 14 residues long. V lost 7 bases, J lost 3 bases, and 15 bases lay in between. Germline CDR1 SNHLY, CDR2 FYNNEI. Here the CDR3 reads CASKTTQRKETQYF. In DNA form, the CDR3 reads TGTGCCAGCAAAACTACCCAAAGAAAAGAGACCCAGTACTTC.

Details on this clone: Other DNA sequences in this sample translate to the same CDR3. The V call is TRBV7-9, the J call TRBJ1-1; D remains ambiguous. The CDR3 is 14 amino acids. V lost 6 bases and J lost 1, with 12 bases in between. CDR1 is SEHNR and CDR2 is FQNEAQ in the germline V gene (reference sequence). CDR3 bases: TGTGCCAGCAGTCCCAGCGGAGCGAACACTGAAGCTTTCTTT. Its translation: CASSPSGANTEAFF.

In its sample, this clone was seen a few times. The V and J genes are TRBV4-3 and TRBJ1-2; D gene uncertain. Trimming left V 1 base short and J 7 bases short, with 16 bases between. Germline loops: CDR1 LGHNA, CDR2 YSLEER. The CDR3 has 15 residues. CDR3 loop: CASSQVGFTTAGYTF. For the CDR3, the DNA is TGCGCCAGCAGCCAAGTGGGCTTCACCACGGCTGGCTACACCTTC.

The V gene is TRBV5-1, the J gene TRBJ2-1; 16 bases fit TRBD2. Germline loops: CDR1 SGHRS, CDR2 YFSETQ. J was trimmed by 1 base and V by 7 bases; bases with no gene match: 14. The CDR3 consists of 20 residues. CDR3 region: CASSQTTGTSGGGSYNEQFF. CDR3 DNA: TGCGCCAGCTCACAGACGACCGGGACTAGCGGGGGGGGATCCTACAATGAGCAGTTCTTC.

The rearrangement uses TRBV6-1 and TRBJ2-4; the match to TRBD1 covers 9 bases. CDR3 size: 18 residues. V shed 4 bases, J shed 0 bases, and the junction held 10 bases outside the gene matches. Germline values: CDR1 MNHNS, CDR2 SASEGT. The CDR3 DNA reads as TGTGCCAGCAGTGCATCCGGGACAGGGTACCTAGCCAAAAACATTCAGTACTTC. Amino acids: CASSASGTGYLAKNIQYF.

CDR3 amino acids: CASSLEAWGGGYTF. The CDR3 bases are TGTGCCAGCAGCTTGGAAGCGTGGGGAGGGGGCTACACCTTC. The chain uses TRBV5-5 and TRBJ1-2, with unresolved D. V shed 0 bases and J shed 8 bases, with 14 bases lying between them. This CDR3 has 14 amino acids. The germline V gene encodes CDR1 SGHKS and CDR2 YYEKEE (reference sequence). Filled out from reference TRBV5-5 and TRBJ1-2, the complete variable domain reads DAGVTQSPTHLIKTRGQQVTLRCSPISGHKSVSWYQQVLGQGPQFIFQYYEKEERGRGNFPDRFSARQFPNYSSELNVNALLLGDSALYLCASSLEAWGGGYTFGSGTRLTVV.

This sequence joins TRBV7-2 and TRBJ2-2; 7 nucleotides align to TRBD1. Per germline, CDR1 SGHTA and CDR2 FQGNSA. The V and J ends lost 7 bases and 5 bases, in that order; junction bases with no gene match: 16. This CDR3 is 17 amino acids long. The CDR3, as DNA: TGTGCCAGCATACAGCGAAGACAGGGTATCGATACCGGGGAGCTGTTTTTT. Its translation: CASIQRRQGIDTGELFF.

This chain uses TRBV5-8 with TRBJ1-1; possible D gene TRBD1, 5 bases. The ends were cut back, 1 base at V and 0 bases at J, with 7 bases in the middle. Per the germline V gene, CDR1 is SGHTS and CDR2 is YDEGEE. This CDR3 spans 14 amino acids. The CDR3 coding sequence is TGTGCCAGCAGCTTGACCAGGGTGAACACTGAAGCTTTCTTT. Its protein is CASSLTRVNTEAFF. Complete variable domain (other parts from reference TRBV5-8 and TRBJ1-1): EAGVTQSPTHLIKTRGQQATLRCSPISGHTSVYWYQQALGLGLQFLLWYDEGEERNRGNFPPRFSGRQFPNYSSELNVNALELEDSALYLCASSLTRVNTEAFFGQGTRLTVV.

The rearrangement uses TRBV7-3 and TRBJ2-3; D is uncertain. The CDR3 covers 13 residues. Per germline, CDR1 SGHTA and CDR2 FQGTGA. The ends were cut back, 5 bases at V and 6 bases at J, with 12 bases in the middle. The CDR3 sequence is CASSPTRLDTQYF. DNA of the CDR3: TGTGCCAGCAGCCCTACCCGACTTGATACGCAGTATTTT.

The rearrangement links TRBV27 to TRBJ2-1; D unresolved. This CDR3 has 14 amino acids. Deletions cut 3 bases from V and 0 bases from J, with 6 bases between. In germline, CDR1 is MNHEY, CDR2 SMNVEV (reference sequence). CDR3 in amino acids: CASSLGISYNEQFF. The DNA for the CDR3 is TGTGCCAGCAGTTTGGGCATCTCCTACAATGAGCAGTTCTTC.

V gene TRBV6-2 or TRBV6-3 combines with J gene TRBJ2-7; 8 bases match TRBD1. Trimming cost V 2 bases and J 3 bases; bases outside gene matches: 6. There are 15 residues in the CDR3. The germline V gene encodes CDR1 MNHEY and CDR2 SVGEGT. CDR3 DNA: TGTGCCAGCAGTTACGCCGAACAGGGGGGCTACGAGCAGTACTTC. Translated: CASSYAEQGGYEQYF.

The gene calls are TRBV4-2 and TRBJ2-7; the D gene is possibly TRBD1 (6 bases). V dropped 0 bases and J dropped 2 bases, with 11 bases sitting between them. The length of the CDR3 is 15 residues. CDR1 LGHNA and CDR2 YNFKEQ come from the germline V gene. As DNA, the CDR3 is TGTGCCAGCAGCCAAGATCTGGGGGCCCCCTACGAGCAGTACTTC. This gives the protein CASSQDLGAPYEQYF.

The V call is TRBV4-2, the J call TRBJ1-2; maybe TRBD1 (5 bases). This CDR3 spans 16 amino acids. Germline values: CDR1 LGHNA, CDR2 YNFKEQ. Trimming took 1 base from V and 6 from J, leaving 18 bases between them. The CDR3 region is CASSQVQGSALHGYTF. The CDR3 region has the DNA TGTGCCAGCAGCCAAGTTCAGGGTTCCGCTCTCCATGGCTACACCTTC.

The chain couples TRBV9 to TRBJ1-6; weak D call: TRBD1 (5 bases). V lost 3 bases and J 0 bases, leaving 7 bases between the germline ends. Per the germline V gene, CDR1 is SGDLS and CDR2 is YYNGEE. This CDR3 contains 15 residues. CDR3 in DNA: TGTGCCAGCAGCGGGACAAGCTCCTATAATTCACCCCTCCACTTT. This gives the protein CASSGTSSYNSPLHF.

V is TRBV11-2 and J is TRBJ2-1; 12 bases are shared with TRBD2. The length of the CDR3 is 15 residues. Trimming took 5 bases from V and 3 from J; bases not matched to a gene: 2. Germline V CDR1 and CDR2: SGHAT, FQNNGV. Here the CDR3 DNA reads TGTGCCAGCAGCCGGGGACTAGCGGGCTACAATGAGCAGTTCTTC. Its translation is CASSRGLAGYNEQFF.

V and J are TRBV19 and TRBJ2-7; TRBD1 is a possible D gene (5 bases). With 3 bases removed from V and 2 bases from J, the gap between germline ends came to 17 bases. This CDR3 region has 16 residues. Looked up from germline, CDR1 is LNHDA and CDR2 is SQIVND (reference sequence). The CDR3 sequence is CASSIRHLQAAYEQYF. Here the CDR3 DNA reads TGTGCCAGTAGTATTCGCCACTTACAGGCCGCCTACGAGCAGTACTTC.

As to this clone: Other DNA sequences from this sample encode an identical CDR3 as well. The chain recombines TRBV11-3 with TRBJ2-5, with 12 bases lining up with TRBD2. The CDR3 runs to 15 residues. Germline V gene lookup returns CDR1 SGHNT and CDR2 YENEEA. J lost 3 bases, V lost 1 base, and 0 bases had no gene match. The CDR3 reads CASSLGLAGEETQYF. CDR3 in DNA: TGTGCCAGCAGCTTAGGACTAGCGGGAGAAGAGACCCAGTACTTC.

This chain connects TRBV2 to TRBJ2-7; 9 nucleotides line up with TRBD2. CDR3 length equals 14 residues. V lost 2 bases, J lost 1 base, and 0 bases stayed unmatched. Germline values: CDR1 SNHLY, CDR2 FYNNEI. CDR3 region: CASSESGRSYEQYF. The CDR3, as DNA: TGTGCCAGCAGTGAAAGCGGGAGGTCCTACGAGCAGTACTTC.

The chain has TRBV18 and TRBJ2-3; no firm D call. This CDR3 has 13 residues. The germline V and J ends were trimmed by 3 bases and 1 base, with 5 bases remaining between them. Germline CDR1 KGHSH, CDR2 LQKENI. The CDR3 sequence: CASSPRGTDTQYF. In nucleotides, the CDR3 is TGTGCCAGCTCACCTCGAGGCACAGATACGCAGTATTTT.

V gene TRBV19 combines with J gene TRBJ2-6; D is unresolved. The CDR3 consists of 16 residues. Trimming cost V 6 bases and J 0 bases, with 12 bases left between them. Germline CDR1 LNHDA, CDR2 SQIVND (reference sequence). The CDR3 DNA is TGTGCCAGTAGCGACTTGAAGCCCTCTGGGGCCAACGTCCTGACTTTC. Its translation: CASSDLKPSGANVLTF.

The chain recombines TRBV11-2 with TRBJ1-1; D is undetermined. Germline-derived CDR1 and CDR2 are SGHAT and FQNNGV. Trimming took 5 bases from V and 7 from J, leaving 8 bases between them. This CDR3 comprises 11 residues. The CDR3 DNA reads TGTGCCAGCAGCCCGGGAATTGAAGCTTTCTTT. Translating gives CASSPGIEAFF. The variable domain in full, completed from reference TRBV11-2 and TRBJ1-1, reads EAGVAQSPRYKIIEKRQSVAFWCNPISGHATLYWYQQILGQGPKLLIQFQNNGVVDDSQLPKDRFSAERLKGVDSTLKIQPAKLEDSAVYLCASSPGIEAFFGQGTRLTVV.

J is TRBJ2-7 and V is TRBV28; unclear D gene. The CDR3 spans 12 residues. Trimming took 8 bases from V and 2 from J, leaving 10 bases between them. Germline CDR1 is MDHEN and CDR2 is SYDVKM. The CDR3 spells CASLRSPYEQYF. CDR3 coding DNA: TGTGCCAGCCTCCGGTCCCCCTACGAGCAGTACTTC.

V gene TRBV11-3 combines with J gene TRBJ2-1, with TRBD2 identical over 9 bases. Losses at the gene ends were 6 bases for V and 6 bases for J; bases not matched to a gene: 9. CDR1 and CDR2 from the germline V gene are SGHNT and YENEEA. The CDR3 spans 15 residues. The CDR3 nucleotides are TGTGCCAGCAGTGCGGGAGGGTGGAGCGTCAATGAGCAGTTCTTC. Translating it yields CASSAGGWSVNEQFF.

Here the CDR3 reads CASSLESGMVLSQYF. The CDR3 coding sequence is TGTGCCAGCAGCTTGGAAAGCGGGATGGTATTATCGCAGTATTTT. This chain links TRBV5-4 with TRBJ2-3; 7 bases are a match to TRBD2. This CDR3 spans 15 amino acids. Trimming at V came to 0 bases and at J to 10 bases, leaving 11 bases not matched to a gene. Per germline, CDR1 SGHNT and CDR2 YYREEE (reference sequence).